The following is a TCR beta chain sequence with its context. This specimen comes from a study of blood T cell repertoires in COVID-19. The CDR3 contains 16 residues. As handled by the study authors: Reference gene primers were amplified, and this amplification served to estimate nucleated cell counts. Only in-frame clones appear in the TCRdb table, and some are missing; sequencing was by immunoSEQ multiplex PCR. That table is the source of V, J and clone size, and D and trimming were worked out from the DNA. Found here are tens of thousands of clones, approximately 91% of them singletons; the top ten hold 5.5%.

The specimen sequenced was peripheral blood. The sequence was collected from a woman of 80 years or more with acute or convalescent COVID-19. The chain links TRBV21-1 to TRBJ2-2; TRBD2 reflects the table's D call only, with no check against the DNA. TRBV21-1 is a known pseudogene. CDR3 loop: CASSNSGGAPTGELFF. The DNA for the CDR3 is TGTGCCAGCAGCAATAGCGGGGGGGCCCCCACCGGGGAGCTGTTTTTT.